A selection of T cell receptor beta chains follows, all from one sample in a study of cytomegalovirus exposure and HLA in healthy donors. The assay was immunoSEQ multiplex PCR, and TCRdb's table has in-frame clones only and misses some. The sample consists of some 86,000 clones, about 85% of them appearing once. What was sequenced was PBMCs. The receptors shown here come from a middle-aged woman in good health and CMV-seropositive. Each CDR3 is given with its conserved first and last residue. A D gene is named only where the DNA matches it firmly. Not all rows give a size; the values are once, few, many and, for expanded clones, a class.

D: NA; J: TRBJ2-7; V: TRBV7-3; size: NA; DNA: TGTGCCCCGATAGTTGGGGCGTGCGAGCAGTACTTC; CDR3: CAPIVGACEQYF
D: NA; J: TRBJ2-5; V: TRBV7-2; size: NA; DNA: TGTGCCAGCAGCTTAGCCGGAGAGACCCAGTACTTC; CDR3: CASSLAGETQYF
D: NA; J: TRBJ1-5; V: TRBV10-3; size: NA; DNA: TGTGCCATCAGCGAGCGGGGTGGCAATCAGCCCCAGCATTTT; CDR3: CAISERGGNQPQHF
D: TRBD2; J: TRBJ2-2; V: TRBV7-3; size: NA; DNA: TGTGCCAGCAGCTTAGGGGGGACTAGCGGGACTACCGGGGAGCTGTTTTTT; CDR3: CASSLGGTSGTTGELFF
D: NA; J: TRBJ1-5; V: TRBV6-6; size: NA; DNA: TGTGCCAGCAGTTATTCCCCGGGGGTAGGGCAGCCCCAGCATTTT; CDR3: CASSYSPGVGQPQHF
D: TRBD2; J: TRBJ2-1; V: TRBV30; size: NA; DNA: TGTGCCTGGAACAAAAGACTAGCGCGATCCTACAATGAGCAGTTCTTC; CDR3: CAWNKRLARSYNEQFF
D: NA; J: TRBJ2-7; V: TRBV19; size: NA; DNA: TGTGCCAGTAGCCGCCAGGGGTGCGAGCAGTACTTC; CDR3: CASSRQGCEQYF
D: NA; J: TRBJ1-1; V: TRBV2; size: few; DNA: TGTGCCAGCAGTGAACACCAGGGTAGGACTGAAGCTTTCTTT; CDR3: CASSEHQGRTEAFF
D: TRBD2; J: TRBJ2-1; V: TRBV28; size: NA; DNA: TGTGCCAGCAGTCAACCCTCTAGCGGGAGAATCGGCTCCTACAATGAGCAGTTCTTC; CDR3: CASSQPSSGRIGSYNEQFF
D: NA; J: TRBJ1-2; V: TRBV5-4; size: NA; DNA: TGTGCCAGCAGCTTCAGGGATCTAGGCTACACCTTC; CDR3: CASSFRDLGYTF
D: NA; J: TRBJ1-4; V: TRBV7-9; size: few; DNA: TGTGCCAGCAGCTCTACTCTTCGGTACGAAAAACTGTTTTTT; CDR3: CASSSTLRYEKLFF
D: NA; J: TRBJ1-1; V: TRBV30; size: NA; DNA: TGTGCCTGGAGGCTCGGGAACACTGAAGCTTTCTTT; CDR3: CAWRLGNTEAFF
D: TRBD2; J: TRBJ2-1; V: TRBV27; size: NA; DNA: TGTGCCACAGAGCGGGGGGGCGGGGATGAGCAGTTCTTC; CDR3: CATERGGGDEQFF
D: NA; J: TRBJ1-2; V: TRBV27; size: once; DNA: TGTGCCAGCACTGAGTCTTGGGGCCAAACTTCCTATGGCTACACCTTC; CDR3: CASTESWGQTSYGYTF
D: NA; J: TRBJ2-5; V: TRBV28; size: NA; DNA: TGTGCCAGCAGTTTAGGCAGGGCTGGAGTGGAGACCCAGTACTTC; CDR3: CASSLGRAGVETQYF
D: NA; J: TRBJ1-1; V: TRBV14; size: few; DNA: TGTGCCAGCAGCCAAGATGTTCCATTTGAAGCTTTCTTT; CDR3: CASSQDVPFEAFF
D: TRBD2; J: TRBJ2-7; V: TRBV4-2; size: NA; DNA: TGTGCCAGCAGCCCTAGGGGACTAGCGGGCAGCTACGAGCAGTACTTC; CDR3: CASSPRGLAGSYEQYF
D: TRBD2; J: TRBJ2-7; V: TRBV28; size: NA; DNA: TGTGCCAGCGGAGAACTAGCGGGAGGAGCCGAGCAGTACTTC; CDR3: CASGELAGGAEQYF
D: TRBD2; J: TRBJ2-5; V: TRBV5-6; size: few; DNA: TGTGCCAGCAGCCCTTTAGCGGGAGGGCCCCTGTACCAAGAGACCCAGTACTTC; CDR3: CASSPLAGGPLYQETQYF
D: TRBD1; J: TRBJ2-7; V: TRBV7-8; size: NA; DNA: TGTGCCAGCAGCTCCGGGACAGCGAGCTACGAGCAGTACTTC; CDR3: CASSSGTASYEQYF
D: NA; J: TRBJ2-4; V: TRBV6-5; size: once; DNA: TGTGCCGGCGGCCGTATGGCCAAAAACATTCAGTACTTC; CDR3: CAGGRMAKNIQYF
D: TRBD1; J: TRBJ1-6; V: TRBV6-5; size: NA; DNA: TGTGCCAGCAGTTACTCGAACAGGGGGCGAGGTTCACCCCTCCACTTT; CDR3: CASSYSNRGRGSPLHF
D: TRBD1; J: TRBJ2-1; V: TRBV28; size: NA; DNA: TGTGCCAGCAGTTCTCAGGGGGCCAGCTCCTACAATGAGCAGTTCTTC; CDR3: CASSSQGASSYNEQFF
D: TRBD2; J: TRBJ2-7; V: TRBV29-1; size: NA; DNA: TGCAGCGTCGAGACTAGCGGGAGAAGTTACGAGCAGTACTTC; CDR3: CSVETSGRSYEQYF
D: TRBD2; J: TRBJ2-2; V: TRBV7-2; size: NA; DNA: TGTGCCAGCAGCTCCGCGGCTAGCGGGAGGACCGGGGAGCTGTTTTTT; CDR3: CASSSAASGRTGELFF
D: NA; J: TRBJ2-7; V: TRBV29-1; size: NA; DNA: TGCAGCGTTGAATTTCTGGGGGCGGGCGAGCAGTACTTC; CDR3: CSVEFLGAGEQYF
D: TRBD2; J: TRBJ2-5; V: TRBV27; size: NA; DNA: TGTGCCAGCAGTTTGAATGGCGGGGGGGAGACCCAGTACTTC; CDR3: CASSLNGGGETQYF
D: NA; J: TRBJ1-5; V: TRBV15; size: NA; DNA: TGTGCCACCAGCAGAGACCAAAGTAGGAGGCCCCAGCATTTT; CDR3: CATSRDQSRRPQHF